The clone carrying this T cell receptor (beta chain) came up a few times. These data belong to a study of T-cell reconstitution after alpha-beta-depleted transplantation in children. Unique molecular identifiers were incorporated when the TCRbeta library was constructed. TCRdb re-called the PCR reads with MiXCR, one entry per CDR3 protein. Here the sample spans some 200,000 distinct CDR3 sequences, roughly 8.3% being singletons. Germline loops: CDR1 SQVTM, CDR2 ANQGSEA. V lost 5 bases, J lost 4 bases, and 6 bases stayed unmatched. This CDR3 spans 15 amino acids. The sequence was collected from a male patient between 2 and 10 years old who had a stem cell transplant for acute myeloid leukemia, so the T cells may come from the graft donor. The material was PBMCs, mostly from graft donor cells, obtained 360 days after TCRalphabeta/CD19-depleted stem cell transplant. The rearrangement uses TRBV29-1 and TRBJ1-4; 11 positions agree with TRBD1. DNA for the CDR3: TGCAGCGTTTGGACAGGGGGCGCTGATAATGAAAAACTGTTTTTT. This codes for CSVWTGGADNEKLFF. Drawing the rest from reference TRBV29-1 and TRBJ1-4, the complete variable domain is SAVISQKPSRDICQRGTSLTIQCQVDSQVTMMFWYRQQPGQSLTLIATANQGSEATYESGFVIDKFPISRPNLTFSTLTVSNMSPEDSSIYLCSVWTGGADNEKLFFGSGTQLSVL.